This is a list of T cell receptor beta chains from one sample in a study of blood T cell repertoires in COVID-19. Method: immunoSEQ multiplex PCR; TCRdb's copy keeps in-frame clones and lacks some. The sample contains 120,000 to 150,000 clones, about 80% of which appear only once. The sequenced sample consisted of PBMCs or T cells enriched from blood (not recorded which). These receptors originate from a woman aged 18 to 35 who had been exposed to COVID-19. Both conserved end residues are part of each CDR3. Each record gives: J gene, V gene, D gene, clone size, CDR3 protein, CDR3 DNA. D genes are given only for firm matches. Size is omitted from some rows. Given values are once, few, many or a class for expanded clones.

TRBJ2-7 | TRBV28 | TRBD1 | . | CASILGGQGTYEQYF | TGTGCCAGCATCTTAGGGGGACAGGGGACCTACGAGCAGTACTTC
TRBJ1-1 | TRBV19 | TRBD1 | . | CASRGQGNTEAFF | TGTGCCAGTAGGGGACAGGGGAACACTGAAGCTTTCTTT
TRBJ2-1 | TRBV30 | . | . | CAWSRNTNEQFF | TGTGCCTGGAGCCGAAACACGAATGAGCAGTTCTTC
TRBJ2-5 | TRBV15 | TRBD1 | . | CATSSQGASGETQYF | TGTGCCACCAGCTCTCAGGGGGCCTCCGGGGAGACCCAGTACTTC
TRBJ2-3 | TRBV9 | TRBD2 | once | CASSVFSGRAGDTQYF | TGTGCCAGCAGCGTTTTTAGCGGGAGGGCTGGAGATACGCAGTATTTT
TRBJ2-2 | TRBV30 | TRBD1 | . | CAWSRQGTGELFF | TGTGCCTGGAGCCGACAGGGGACCGGGGAGCTGTTTTTT
TRBJ1-1 | TRBV28 | . | . | CASSFPLRKAFF | TGTGCCAGCAGTTTCCCACTTCGAAAAGCTTTCTTT
TRBJ2-4 | TRBV4-2 | TRBD2 | . | CASSRQTAGDDNIQYF | TGTGCCAGCAGCCGTCAAACAGCGGGAGATGATAACATTCAGTACTTC
TRBJ1-5 | TRBV28 | . | . | CASSRVASPANQPQHF | TGTGCCAGCAGCAGGGTGGCGAGCCCGGCCAATCAGCCCCAGCATTTT
TRBJ1-5 | TRBV19 | . | . | CASSPGQGISFQPQHF | TGTGCCAGTAGTCCAGGGCAGGGGATCAGTTTTCAGCCCCAGCATTTT
TRBJ2-2 | TRBV10-2 | TRBD2 | . | CASSEPGLAGAGELFF | TGCGCCAGCAGTGAGCCGGGGCTAGCGGGAGCCGGGGAGCTGTTTTTT
TRBJ2-3 | TRBV4-3 | TRBD2 | . | CASSQGPTGLAVNTDTQYF | TGCGCCAGCAGCCAAGGTCCAACTGGACTAGCGGTTAACACAGATACGCAGTATTTT
TRBJ2-5 | TRBV30 | . | . | CAWSPGVETQYF | TGTGCCTGGAGCCCAGGGGTTGAGACCCAGTACTTC
TRBJ2-7 | TRBV7-9 | . | . | CASSLVGAGDGEQYF | TGTGCCAGCAGCTTAGTCGGGGCAGGGGACGGCGAGCAGTACTTC
TRBJ1-1 | TRBV9 | . | . | CASSPQGGKMNTEAFF | TGTGCCAGCAGCCCCCAGGGAGGGAAAATGAACACTGAAGCTTTCTTT
TRBJ1-4 | TRBV19 | TRBD1 | once | CASRKDRVSEKLFF | TGTGCCAGTAGGAAAGACAGGGTCTCTGAAAAACTGTTTTTT
TRBJ2-1 | TRBV6-2/TRBV6-3 | TRBD2 | . | CASSYLAENRDEQFF | TGTGCCAGCAGTTACCTAGCGGAGAATCGGGATGAGCAGTTCTTC
TRBJ1-1 | TRBV18 | . | . | CASSPGSSGGAFF | TGTGCCAGCTCACCGGGGTCATCGGGAGGAGCTTTCTTT
TRBJ2-2 | TRBV7-3 | . | . | CASSLTFREAGELFF | TGTGCCAGCAGCTTAACGTTCAGGGAGGCCGGGGAGCTGTTTTTT
TRBJ2-2 | TRBV5-1 | TRBD2 | . | CASSSTSGSLYTGELFF | TGCGCCAGCAGCAGTACTAGCGGGAGTTTATACACCGGGGAGCTGTTTTTT
TRBJ1-2 | TRBV3-1/TRBV3-2 | TRBD1 | . | CASSQPPGTGGYGYTF | TGTGCCAGCAGCCAGCCCCCCGGGACAGGGGGCTATGGCTACACCTTC
TRBJ2-7 | TRBV28 | . | . | CASNERGQSPYEQYF | TGTGCCAGCAATGAGCGAGGACAGTCCCCCTACGAGCAGTACTTC
TRBJ1-1 | TRBV6-5 | . | . | CASSPEMDTEAFF | TGTGCCAGCAGTCCCGAGATGGACACTGAAGCTTTCTTT
TRBJ2-1 | TRBV2 | TRBD2 | . | CASSEVSGRNEQFF | TGTGCCAGCAGTGAAGTTAGCGGGAGGAATGAGCAGTTCTTC
TRBJ2-2 | TRBV19 | . | . | CASSIRQTNTGELFF | TGTGCCAGTAGTATCCGTCAGACGAACACCGGGGAGCTGTTTTTT
TRBJ2-7 | TRBV29-1 | . | . | CSVEAGEDYEQYF | TGCAGCGTTGAAGCGGGAGAGGACTACGAGCAGTACTTC
TRBJ1-1 | TRBV28 | . | . | CASSLRGGRDTEAFF | TGTGCCAGCAGTTTAAGGGGGGGTCGGGACACTGAAGCTTTCTTT
TRBJ2-2 | TRBV27 | TRBD1 | . | CASSYRGRTGELFF | TGTGCCAGCAGTTACAGGGGGCGCACCGGGGAGCTGTTTTTT
TRBJ1-6 | TRBV5-1 | TRBD1 | . | CASSFYGTDNSPLHF | TGCGCCAGCAGCTTTTACGGGACAGATAATTCACCCCTCCACTTT
TRBJ1-5 | TRBV7-8 | . | . | CASSPTHDSNQPQHF | TGTGCCAGCAGCCCAACTCACGATAGCAATCAGCCCCAGCATTTT
TRBJ1-2 | TRBV27 | . | . | CASSYLGGQGRSNYGYTF | TGTGCCAGCAGTTACCTAGGAGGGCAGGGCCGATCTAACTATGGCTACACCTTC
TRBJ2-2 | TRBV27 | TRBD2 | . | CASSLFWTPPGLAGRANTGELFF | TGTGCCAGCAGTTTATTCTGGACCCCCCCGGGACTAGCGGGGAGGGCGAACACCGGGGAGCTGTTTTTT
TRBJ2-7 | TRBV4-1 | TRBD2 | . | CASSSRRSGNSYEQYF | TGCGCCAGCAGCTCCCGTAGGAGCGGGAATTCCTACGAGCAGTACTTC
TRBJ1-6 | TRBV2 | TRBD1 | few | CASSPASQGAGSPLHF | TGTGCCAGCAGCCCAGCCTCGCAGGGGGCGGGTTCACCCCTCCACTTT
TRBJ1-5 | TRBV30 | . | once | CAWSVPTSAWGNQPQHF | TGTGCCTGGAGTGTACCGACTTCGGCTTGGGGCAATCAGCCCCAGCATTTT